Sequencing of this T cell receptor beta chain was carried out in a study of early T cells in non-severe SARS-CoV-2 infection. Study details: Unsorted whole-blood RNA was sequenced in bulk, leaving chains unpaired.

Unique molecular identifiers were attached to individual cDNA molecules. TCRdb passed the 5' RACE reads through MiXCR, listing each CDR3 protein once. In the table there are just under 65,000 distinct CDR3 sequences, approximately 6.1% of which are singletons. The CDR3 is made up of 12 amino acids. Germline CDR1 is SEHNR and CDR2 is FQNEAQ (reference sequence). The V gene lost 7 bases and the J gene lost 0 bases, with 3 bases spanning the gap. This clonotype was seen a handful of times. The chain uses TRBV7-9 and TRBJ2-2; D not certain. The material sequenced was whole blood, taken at baseline. The origin of this receptor is an adult who was a healthcare worker with PCR-confirmed SARS-CoV-2 infection or an uninfected control (not recorded which). CDR3 sequence: CASTPNTGELFF. The CDR3 bases are TGTGCCAGCACACCGAACACCGGGGAGCTGTTTTTT.